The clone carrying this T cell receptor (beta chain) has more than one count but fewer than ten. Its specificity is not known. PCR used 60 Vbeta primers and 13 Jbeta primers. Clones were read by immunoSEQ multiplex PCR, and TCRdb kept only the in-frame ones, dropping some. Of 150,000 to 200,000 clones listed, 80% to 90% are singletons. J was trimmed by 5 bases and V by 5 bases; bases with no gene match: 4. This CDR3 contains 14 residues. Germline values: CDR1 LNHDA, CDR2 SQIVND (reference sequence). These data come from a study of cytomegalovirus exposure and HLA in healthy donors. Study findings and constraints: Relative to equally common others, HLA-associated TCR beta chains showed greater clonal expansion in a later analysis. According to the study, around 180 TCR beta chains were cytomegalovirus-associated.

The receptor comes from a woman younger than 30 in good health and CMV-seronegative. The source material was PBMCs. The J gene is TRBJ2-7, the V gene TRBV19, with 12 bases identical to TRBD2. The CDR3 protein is CASSLRLAGDEQYF. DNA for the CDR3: TGTGCCAGTAGTCTTAGACTAGCGGGAGACGAGCAGTACTTC.